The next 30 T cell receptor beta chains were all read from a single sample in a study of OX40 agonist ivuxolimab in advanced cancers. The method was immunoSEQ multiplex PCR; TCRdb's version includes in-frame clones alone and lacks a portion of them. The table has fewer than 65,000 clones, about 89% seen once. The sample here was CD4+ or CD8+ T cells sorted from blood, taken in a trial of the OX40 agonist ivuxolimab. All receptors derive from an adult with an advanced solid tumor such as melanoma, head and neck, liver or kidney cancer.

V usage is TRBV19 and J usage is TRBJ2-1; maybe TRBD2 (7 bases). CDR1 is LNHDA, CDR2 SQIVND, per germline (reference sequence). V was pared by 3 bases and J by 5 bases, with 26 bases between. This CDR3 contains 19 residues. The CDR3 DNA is TGTGCCAGTAGTATCCTAGGGGGGCCTAGCGGCGAGATTAACAATGAGCAGTTCTTC. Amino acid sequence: CASSILGGPSGEINNEQFF.

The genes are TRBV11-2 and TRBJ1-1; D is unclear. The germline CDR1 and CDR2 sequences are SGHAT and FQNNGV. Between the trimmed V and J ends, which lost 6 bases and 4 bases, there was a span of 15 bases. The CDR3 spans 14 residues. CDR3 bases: TGTGCCAGCAGAGGCATAGACACGTTCACTGAAGCTTTCTTT. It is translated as CASRGIDTFTEAFF.

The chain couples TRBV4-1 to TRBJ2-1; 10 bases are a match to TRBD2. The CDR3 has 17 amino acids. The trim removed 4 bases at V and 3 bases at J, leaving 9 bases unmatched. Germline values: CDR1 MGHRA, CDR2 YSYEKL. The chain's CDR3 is CASSREGAGGVYNEQFF. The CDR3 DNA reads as TGCGCCAGCAGCCGAGAGGGAGCGGGGGGGGTCTACAATGAGCAGTTCTTC.

CDR3 sequence reads: CASGAWGNEKLFF. The CDR3 coding sequence is TGTGCCAGCGGTGCGTGGGGTAATGAAAAACTGTTTTTT. The chain is built from TRBV2 and TRBJ1-4; D gene unclear. V was cut by 8 bases and J by 4 bases, with 11 bases left in between. The germline CDR1 and CDR2 sequences are SNHLY and FYNNEI. The CDR3 has 13 residues.

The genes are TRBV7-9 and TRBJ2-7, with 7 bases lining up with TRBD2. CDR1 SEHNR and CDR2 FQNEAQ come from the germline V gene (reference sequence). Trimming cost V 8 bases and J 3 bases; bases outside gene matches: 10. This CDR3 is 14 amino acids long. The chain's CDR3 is CASSLAGGNYEQYF. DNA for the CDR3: TGTGCCAGCTCCCTCGCCGGGGGGAACTACGAGCAGTACTTC.

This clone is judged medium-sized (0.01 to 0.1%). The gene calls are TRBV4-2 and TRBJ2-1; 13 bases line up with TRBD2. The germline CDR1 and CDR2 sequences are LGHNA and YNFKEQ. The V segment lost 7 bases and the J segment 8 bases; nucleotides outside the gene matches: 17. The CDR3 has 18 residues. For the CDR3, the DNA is TGTGCCAGCACCCCCAGGGGGACTAGCGGGGTCTTCACGTATGAGCAGTTCTTC. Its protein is CASTPRGTSGVFTYEQFF.

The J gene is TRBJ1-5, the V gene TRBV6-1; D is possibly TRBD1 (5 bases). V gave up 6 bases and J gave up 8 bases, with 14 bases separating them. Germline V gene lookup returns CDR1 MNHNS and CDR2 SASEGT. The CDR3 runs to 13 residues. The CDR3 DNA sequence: TGTGCCAGCAGGTCGGCCGGAGGGGAGCCCCAGCATTTT. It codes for CASRSAGGEPQHF.

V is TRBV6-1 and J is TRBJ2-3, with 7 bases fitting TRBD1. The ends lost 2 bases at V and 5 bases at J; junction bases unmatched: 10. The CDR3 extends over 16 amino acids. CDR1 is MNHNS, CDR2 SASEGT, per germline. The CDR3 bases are TGTGCCAGCAGTGAATTGCTTGGGACAGCAGGAGATACGCAGTATTTT. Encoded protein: CASSELLGTAGDTQYF.

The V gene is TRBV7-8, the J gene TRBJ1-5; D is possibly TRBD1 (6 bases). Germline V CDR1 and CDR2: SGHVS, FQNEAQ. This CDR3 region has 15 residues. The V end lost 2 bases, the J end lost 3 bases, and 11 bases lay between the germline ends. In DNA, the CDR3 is TGTGCCAGCAGCTTACGAGGGGGGTACAATCAGCCCCAGCATTTT. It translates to CASSLRGGYNQPQHF.

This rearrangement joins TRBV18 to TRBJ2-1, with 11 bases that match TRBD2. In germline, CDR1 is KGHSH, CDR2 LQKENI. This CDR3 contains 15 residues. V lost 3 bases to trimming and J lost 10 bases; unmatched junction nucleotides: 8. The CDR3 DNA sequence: TGTGCCAGCTCACCTCTAGCGGGGGGACTAATGGAGCAGTTCTTC. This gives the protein CASSPLAGGLMEQFF.

Here the CDR3 reads CAQQTGHSGEQYF. Written as DNA, the CDR3 is TGTGCCCAGCAAACGGGGCATTCGGGCGAGCAGTACTTC. V usage is TRBV5-4 and J usage is TRBJ2-7; D may be TRBD1 or TRBD2 (5 bases each). Trimming shortened V by 10 bases and J by 6 bases, and 20 bases separated the two germline ends. Germline CDR1 reads SGHNT; CDR2 reads YYREEE (reference sequence). CDR3 length: 13 amino acids. The variable domain in full, completed from reference TRBV5-4 and TRBJ2-7, reads ETGVTQSPTHLIKTRGQQVTLRCSSQSGHNTVSWYQQALGQGPQFIFQYYREEENGRGNFPPRFSGLQFPNYSSELNVNALELDDSALYLCAQQTGHSGEQYFGPGTRLTVT.

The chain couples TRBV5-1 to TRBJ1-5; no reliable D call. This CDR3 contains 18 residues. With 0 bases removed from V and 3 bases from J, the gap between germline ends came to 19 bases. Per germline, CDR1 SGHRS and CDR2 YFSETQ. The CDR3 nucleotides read TGCGCCAGCAGCTTGGTTGGGCGGGTTGGGCAGTTCAATCAGCCCCAGCATTTT. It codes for CASSLVGRVGQFNQPQHF.

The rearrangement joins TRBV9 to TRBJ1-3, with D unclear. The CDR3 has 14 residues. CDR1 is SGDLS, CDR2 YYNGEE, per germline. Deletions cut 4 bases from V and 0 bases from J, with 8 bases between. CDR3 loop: CASSPSGSGNTIYF. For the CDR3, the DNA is TGTGCCAGCAGCCCCTCGGGCTCTGGAAACACCATATATTTT. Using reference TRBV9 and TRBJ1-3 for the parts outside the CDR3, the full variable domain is DSGVTQTPKHLITATGQRVTLRCSPRSGDLSVYWYQQSLDQGLQFLIQYYNGEERAKGNILERFSAQQFPDLHSELNLSSLELGDSALYFCASSPSGSGNTIYFGEGSWLTVV.

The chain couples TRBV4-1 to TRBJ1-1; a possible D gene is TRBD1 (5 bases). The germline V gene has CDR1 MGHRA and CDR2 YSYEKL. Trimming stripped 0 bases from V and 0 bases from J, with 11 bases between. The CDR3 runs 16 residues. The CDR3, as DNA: TGCGCCAGCAGCCAAGATCGCGGGGGAGTGAACACTGAAGCTTTCTTT. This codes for CASSQDRGGVNTEAFF.

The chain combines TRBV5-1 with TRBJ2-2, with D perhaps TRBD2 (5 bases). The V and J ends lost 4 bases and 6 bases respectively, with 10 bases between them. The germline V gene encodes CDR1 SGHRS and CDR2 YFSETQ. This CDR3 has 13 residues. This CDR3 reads CASSPPRAGELFF. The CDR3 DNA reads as TGCGCCAGCAGCCCCCCGAGGGCCGGGGAGCTGTTTTTT.

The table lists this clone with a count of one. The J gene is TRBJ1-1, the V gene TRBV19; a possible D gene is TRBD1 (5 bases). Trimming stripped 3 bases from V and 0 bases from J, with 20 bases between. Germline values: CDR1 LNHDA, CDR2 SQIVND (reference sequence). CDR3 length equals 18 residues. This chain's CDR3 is CASSMDGTYFAMNTEAFF. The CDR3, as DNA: TGTGCCAGTAGTATGGATGGGACTTACTTCGCTATGAACACTGAAGCTTTCTTT.

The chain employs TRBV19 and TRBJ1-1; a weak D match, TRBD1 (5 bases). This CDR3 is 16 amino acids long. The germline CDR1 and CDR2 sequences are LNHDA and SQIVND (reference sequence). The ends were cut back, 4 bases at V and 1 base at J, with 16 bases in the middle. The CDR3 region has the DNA TGTGCCAGTAGTACAATTTTGACAGTCCCGAACACTGAAGCTTTCTTT. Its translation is CASSTILTVPNTEAFF.

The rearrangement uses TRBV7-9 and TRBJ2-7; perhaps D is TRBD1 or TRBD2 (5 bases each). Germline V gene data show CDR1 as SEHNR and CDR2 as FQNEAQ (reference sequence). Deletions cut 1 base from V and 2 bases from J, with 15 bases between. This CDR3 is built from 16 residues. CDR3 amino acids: CASSLGLGTQTYEQYF. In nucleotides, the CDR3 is TGTGCCAGCAGCTTAGGCCTCGGGACCCAAACCTACGAGCAGTACTTC.

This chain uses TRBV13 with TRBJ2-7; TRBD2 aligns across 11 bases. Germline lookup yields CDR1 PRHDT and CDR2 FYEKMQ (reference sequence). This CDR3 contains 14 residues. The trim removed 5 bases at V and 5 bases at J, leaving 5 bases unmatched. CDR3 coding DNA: TGTGCCAGCAGCATTAGCGGGAGGGCCCACGAGCAGTACTTC. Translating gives CASSISGRAHEQYF.

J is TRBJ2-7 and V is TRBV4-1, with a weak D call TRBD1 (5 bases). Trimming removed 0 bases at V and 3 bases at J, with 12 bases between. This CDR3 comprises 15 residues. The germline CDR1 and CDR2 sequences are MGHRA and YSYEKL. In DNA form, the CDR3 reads TGCGCCAGCAGCCAAGACCCAACAGGTAGCTACGAGCAGTACTTC. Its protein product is CASSQDPTGSYEQYF.

The CDR3 nucleotides read TGCGCCAGCAGCCAAGTATTAATAGCGGCGTACAATGAGCAGTTCTTC. Translated: CASSQVLIAAYNEQFF. The chain carries TRBV4-3 and TRBJ2-1; D perhaps matches TRBD2 (6 bases). V gave up 1 base and J gave up 4 bases, with 14 bases separating them. The CDR3 covers 16 residues. CDR1 LGHNA and CDR2 YSLEER come from the germline V gene.

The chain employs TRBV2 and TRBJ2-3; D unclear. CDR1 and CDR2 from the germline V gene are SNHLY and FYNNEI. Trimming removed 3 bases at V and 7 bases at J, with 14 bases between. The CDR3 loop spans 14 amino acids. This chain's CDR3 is CASSDWADRYTQYF. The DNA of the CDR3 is TGTGCCAGCAGTGATTGGGCGGACCGATATACGCAGTATTTT.

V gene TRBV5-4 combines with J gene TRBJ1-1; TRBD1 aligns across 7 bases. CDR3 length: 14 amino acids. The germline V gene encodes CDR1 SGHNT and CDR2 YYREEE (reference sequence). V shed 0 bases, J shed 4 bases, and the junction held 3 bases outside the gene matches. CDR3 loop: CASSLGAGGTEAFF. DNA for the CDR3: TGTGCCAGCAGCTTGGGGGCAGGGGGCACTGAAGCTTTCTTT. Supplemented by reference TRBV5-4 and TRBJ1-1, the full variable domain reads ETGVTQSPTHLIKTRGQQVTLRCSSQSGHNTVSWYQQALGQGPQFIFQYYREEENGRGNFPPRFSGLQFPNYSSELNVNALELDDSALYLCASSLGAGGTEAFFGQGTRLTVV.

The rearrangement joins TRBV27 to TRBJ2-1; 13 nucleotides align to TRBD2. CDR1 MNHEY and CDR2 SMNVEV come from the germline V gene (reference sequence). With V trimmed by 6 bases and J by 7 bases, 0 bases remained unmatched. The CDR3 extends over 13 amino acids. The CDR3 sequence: CASRLAGGNEQFF. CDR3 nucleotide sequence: TGTGCCAGCAGACTAGCGGGAGGGAATGAGCAGTTCTTC.

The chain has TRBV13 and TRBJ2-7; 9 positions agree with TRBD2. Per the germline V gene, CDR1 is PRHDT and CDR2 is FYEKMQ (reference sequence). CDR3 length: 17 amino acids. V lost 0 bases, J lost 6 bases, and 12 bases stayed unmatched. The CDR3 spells CASSLGPGAGGLVEQYV. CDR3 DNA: TGTGCCAGCAGCTTAGGCCCCGGGGCGGGGGGGCTCGTCGAGCAGTACGTC.

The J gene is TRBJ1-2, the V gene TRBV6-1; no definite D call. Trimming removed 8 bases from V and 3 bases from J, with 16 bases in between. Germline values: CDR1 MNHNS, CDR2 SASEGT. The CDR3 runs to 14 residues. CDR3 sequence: CASGLFPQDYGYTF. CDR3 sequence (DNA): TGTGCCAGCGGACTATTCCCCCAGGACTATGGCTACACCTTC.

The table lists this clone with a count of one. CDR3 amino acids: CASSLTGAYNAYEQYV. The DNA of the CDR3 is TGTGCCAGCAGCTTAACAGGAGCTTATAACGCCTACGAGCAGTACGTC. J is TRBJ2-7 and V is TRBV7-3; no firm D call. The CDR3 is made up of 16 amino acids. The germline V and J ends were trimmed by 0 bases and 2 bases, with 14 bases remaining between them. The germline gives CDR1 SGHTA, CDR2 FQGTGA.

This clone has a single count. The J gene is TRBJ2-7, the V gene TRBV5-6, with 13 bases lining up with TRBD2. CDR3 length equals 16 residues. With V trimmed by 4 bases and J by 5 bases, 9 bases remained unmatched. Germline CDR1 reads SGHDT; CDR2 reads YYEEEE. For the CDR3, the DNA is TGTGCCAGCAGCCGCCATGGGACTAGCGGGACCCACGAGCAGTACTTC. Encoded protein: CASSRHGTSGTHEQYF.

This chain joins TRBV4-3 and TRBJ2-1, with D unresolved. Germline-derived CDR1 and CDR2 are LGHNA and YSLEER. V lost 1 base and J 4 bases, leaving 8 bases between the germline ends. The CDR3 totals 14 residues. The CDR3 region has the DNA TGCGCCAGCAGCCAAGGGCTCTCGTACAATGAGCAGTTCTTC. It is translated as CASSQGLSYNEQFF.

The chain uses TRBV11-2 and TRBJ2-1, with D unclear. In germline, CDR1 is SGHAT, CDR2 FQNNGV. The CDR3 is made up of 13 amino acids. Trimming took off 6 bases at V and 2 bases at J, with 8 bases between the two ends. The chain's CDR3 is CASSSVPYNEQFF. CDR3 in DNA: TGTGCCAGCAGTTCAGTCCCCTACAATGAGCAGTTCTTC. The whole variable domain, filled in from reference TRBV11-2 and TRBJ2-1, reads EAGVAQSPRYKIIEKRQSVAFWCNPISGHATLYWYQQILGQGPKLLIQFQNNGVVDDSQLPKDRFSAERLKGVDSTLKIQPAKLEDSAVYLCASSSVPYNEQFFGPGTRLTVL.